This T cell receptor (beta chain) was documented in a study of T cells in Graves' hyperthyroidism and ophthalmopathy. What was amplified from RNA transcripts were TCR beta CDR3 regions. Initially, a first-round RT-PCR of the TCR CDR3 employed the HTBI primer set. MiXCR, run by TCRdb on the multiplex PCR reads, gives a single entry per CDR3 protein. The repertoire consists of some 510,000 distinct CDR3 sequences, with 40% to 55% occurring once and the leading ten covering 8% to 8.5%. With 6 bases removed from V and 7 bases from J, the gap between germline ends came to 18 bases. CDR1 is SNHLY, CDR2 FYNNEI, per germline. This CDR3 spans 14 amino acids. Comments on this clonotype: Antigen specificity is unknown.

Diagnostic assessment was based on clinical symptoms, serum thyroxine and TRAb, thyroid ultrasound and orbital computed tomography. Study-level findings and limits: The majority of expanded thyroid clonotypes above 0.001 also appeared in blood.

The source of this sequence is a woman aged 18-35 years with Graves' hyperthyroidism. The sequencing input was peripheral blood or thyroid tissue (not recorded which). V and J are TRBV2 and TRBJ1-2; D possibly corresponds to TRBD1 (6 bases). CDR3 bases: TGTGCCAGCAGGCCCGGGGCAGGGGAGACTGGCTACACCTTC. Translating gives CASRPGAGETGYTF.